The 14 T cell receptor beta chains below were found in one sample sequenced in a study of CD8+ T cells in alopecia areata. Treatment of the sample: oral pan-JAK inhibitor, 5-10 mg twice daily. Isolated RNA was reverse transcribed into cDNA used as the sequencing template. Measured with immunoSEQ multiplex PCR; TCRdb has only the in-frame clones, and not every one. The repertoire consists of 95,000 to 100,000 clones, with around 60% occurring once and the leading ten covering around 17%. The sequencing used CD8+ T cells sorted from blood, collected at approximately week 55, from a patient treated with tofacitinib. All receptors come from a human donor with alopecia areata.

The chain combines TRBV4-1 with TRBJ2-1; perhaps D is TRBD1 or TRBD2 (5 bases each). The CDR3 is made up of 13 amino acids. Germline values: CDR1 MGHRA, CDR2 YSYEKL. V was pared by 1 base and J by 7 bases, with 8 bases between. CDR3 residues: CASSQVEGNEQFF. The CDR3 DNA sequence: TGCGCCAGCAGCCAAGTCGAGGGGAATGAGCAGTTCTTC.

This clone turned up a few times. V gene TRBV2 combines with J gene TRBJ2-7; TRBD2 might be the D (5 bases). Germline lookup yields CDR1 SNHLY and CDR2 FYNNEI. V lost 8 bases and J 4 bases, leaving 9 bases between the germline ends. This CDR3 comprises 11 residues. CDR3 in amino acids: CASDRGYEQYF. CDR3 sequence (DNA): TGTGCCAGCGATCGAGGGTACGAGCAGTACTTC. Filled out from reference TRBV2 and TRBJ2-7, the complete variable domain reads EPEVTQTPSHQVTQMGQEVILRCVPISNHLYFYWYRQILGQKVEFLVSFYNNEISEKSEIFDDQFSVERPDGSNFTLKIRSTKLEDSAMYFCASDRGYEQYFGPGTRLTVT.

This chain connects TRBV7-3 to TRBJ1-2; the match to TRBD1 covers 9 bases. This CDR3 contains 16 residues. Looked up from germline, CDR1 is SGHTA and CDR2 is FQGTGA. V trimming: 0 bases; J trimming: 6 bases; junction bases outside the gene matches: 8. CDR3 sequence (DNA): TGTGCCAGCAGCTTAACGTCTGGGACAGGGTCCGATGGCTACACCTTC. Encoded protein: CASSLTSGTGSDGYTF.

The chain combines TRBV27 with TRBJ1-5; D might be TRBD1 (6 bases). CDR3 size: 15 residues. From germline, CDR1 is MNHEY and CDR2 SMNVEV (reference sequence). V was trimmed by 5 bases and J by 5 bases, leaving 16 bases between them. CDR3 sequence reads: CASSAGQSVHQPQHF. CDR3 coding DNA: TGTGCCAGCAGTGCCGGACAGTCCGTGCATCAGCCCCAGCATTTT.

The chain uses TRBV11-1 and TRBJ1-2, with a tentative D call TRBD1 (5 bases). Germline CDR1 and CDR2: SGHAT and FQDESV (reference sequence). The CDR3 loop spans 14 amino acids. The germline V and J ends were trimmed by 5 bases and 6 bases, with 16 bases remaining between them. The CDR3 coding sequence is TGTGCCAGCAGCCAAGGACATACTAAGGATGGCTACACCTTC. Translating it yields CASSQGHTKDGYTF. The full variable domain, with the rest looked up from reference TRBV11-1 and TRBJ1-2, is EAEVAQSPRYKITEKSQAVAFWCDPISGHATLYWYRQILGQGPELLVQFQDESVVDDSQLPKDRFSAERLKGVDSTLKIQPAELGDSAMYLCASSQGHTKDGYTFGSGTRLTVV.

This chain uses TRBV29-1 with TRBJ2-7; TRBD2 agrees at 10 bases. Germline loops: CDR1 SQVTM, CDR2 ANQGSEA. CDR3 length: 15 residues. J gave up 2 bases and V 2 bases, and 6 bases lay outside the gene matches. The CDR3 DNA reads TGCAGCGTTGAACTAGGGACTAGCGCTACCTACGAGCAGTACTTC. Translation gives CSVELGTSATYEQYF.

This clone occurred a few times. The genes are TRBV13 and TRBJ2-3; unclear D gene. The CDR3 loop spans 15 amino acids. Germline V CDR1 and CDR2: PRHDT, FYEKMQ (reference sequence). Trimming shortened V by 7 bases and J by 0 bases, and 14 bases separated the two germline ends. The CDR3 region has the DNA TGTGCCAGCACAGTCGTTAAGCCTAGCACAGATACGCAGTATTTT. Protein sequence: CASTVVKPSTDTQYF.

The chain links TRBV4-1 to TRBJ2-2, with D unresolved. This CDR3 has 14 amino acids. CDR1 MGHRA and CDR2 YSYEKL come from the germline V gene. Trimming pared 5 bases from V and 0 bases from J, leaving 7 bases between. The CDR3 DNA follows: TGCGCCAGCAGCGAAGGGTCGAACACCGGGGAGCTGTTTTTT. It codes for CASSEGSNTGELFF.

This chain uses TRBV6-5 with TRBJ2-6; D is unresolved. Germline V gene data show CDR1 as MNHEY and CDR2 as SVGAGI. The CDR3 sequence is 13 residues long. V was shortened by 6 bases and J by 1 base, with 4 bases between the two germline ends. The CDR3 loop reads CASSQSGANVLTF. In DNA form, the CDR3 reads TGTGCCAGCAGCCAATCTGGGGCCAACGTCCTGACTTTC.

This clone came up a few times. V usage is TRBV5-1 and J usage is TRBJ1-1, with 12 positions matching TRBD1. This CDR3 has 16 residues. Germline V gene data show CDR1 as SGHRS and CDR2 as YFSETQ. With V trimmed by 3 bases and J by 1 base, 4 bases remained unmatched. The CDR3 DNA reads TGCGCCAGCAGCTCCGGGACAGGGGGCCAGAACACTGAAGCTTTCTTT. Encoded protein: CASSSGTGGQNTEAFF.

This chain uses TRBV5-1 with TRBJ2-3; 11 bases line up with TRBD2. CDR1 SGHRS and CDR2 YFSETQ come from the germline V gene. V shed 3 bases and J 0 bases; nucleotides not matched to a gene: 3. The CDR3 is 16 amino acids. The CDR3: CASSWRTSGSTDTQYF. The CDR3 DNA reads TGCGCCAGCAGCTGGAGGACTAGCGGGAGCACAGATACGCAGTATTTT.

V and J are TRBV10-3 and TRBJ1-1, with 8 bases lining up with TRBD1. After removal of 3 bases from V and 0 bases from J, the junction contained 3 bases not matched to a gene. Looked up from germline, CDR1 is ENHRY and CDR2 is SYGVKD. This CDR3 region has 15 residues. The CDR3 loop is CAISEQGGMNTEAFF. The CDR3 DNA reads TGTGCCATCAGTGAACAGGGGGGCATGAACACTGAAGCTTTCTTT.

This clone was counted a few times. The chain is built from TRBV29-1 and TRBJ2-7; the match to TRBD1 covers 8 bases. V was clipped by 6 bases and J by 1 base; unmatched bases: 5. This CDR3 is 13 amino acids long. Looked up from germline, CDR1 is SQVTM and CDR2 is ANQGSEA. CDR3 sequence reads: CSVPGGRSYEQYF. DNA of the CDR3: TGCAGCGTCCCAGGGGGCAGGTCCTACGAGCAGTACTTC.

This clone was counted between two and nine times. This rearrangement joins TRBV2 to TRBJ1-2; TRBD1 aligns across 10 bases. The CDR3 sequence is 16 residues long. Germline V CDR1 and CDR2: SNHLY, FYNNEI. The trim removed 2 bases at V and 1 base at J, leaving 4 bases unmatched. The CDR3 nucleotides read TGTGCCAGCAGTGAAATCGGACAGGGGGATAACTATGGCTACACCTTC. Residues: CASSEIGQGDNYGYTF.